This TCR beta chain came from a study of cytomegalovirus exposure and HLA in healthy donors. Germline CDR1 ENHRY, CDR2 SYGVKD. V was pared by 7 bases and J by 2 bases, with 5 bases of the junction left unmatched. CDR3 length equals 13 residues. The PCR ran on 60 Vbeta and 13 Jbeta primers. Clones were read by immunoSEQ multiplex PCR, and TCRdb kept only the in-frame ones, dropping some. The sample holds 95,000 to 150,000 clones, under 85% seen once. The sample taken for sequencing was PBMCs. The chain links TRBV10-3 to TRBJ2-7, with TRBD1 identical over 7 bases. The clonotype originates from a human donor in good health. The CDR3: CAINDRAAYEQYF. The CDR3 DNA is TGTGCCATCAACGACAGGGCCGCCTACGAGCAGTACTTC.